This T cell receptor beta chain stems from a study of yellow fever vaccine responses in identical twins. Turning to this clonotype: Antigen specificity is unknown.

Regarding the study as a whole: Twins reportedly appeared to share part of their vaccine T cell response while keeping part individual.

V trimming: 6 bases; J trimming: 3 bases; junction bases outside the gene matches: 8. The germline CDR1 and CDR2 sequences are SEHNR and FQNEAQ (reference sequence). This CDR3 comprises 15 residues. TCRdb reprocessed the RT-PCR reads via MiXCR and lists one record per CDR3 protein. Of about 960 distinct CDR3 sequences detected, around four fifths appear once; the ten largest clones hold about a sixth. The chain carries TRBV7-9 and TRBJ2-1, with TRBD2 identical over 7 bases. Sequenced here: T cells from blood (PBMCs), unsorted or a sorted subset (not recorded which), sampled before or after yellow fever vaccination (not recorded which). The receptor's source is a female donor who received the yellow fever vaccine. In DNA form, the CDR3 reads TGTGCCAGCAGAAAAACGAGCGGGAACTACAATGAGCAGTTCTTC. Translated, it gives CASRKTSGNYNEQFF.